This T cell receptor beta chain was profiled in a study of siplizumab effects on memory and regulatory T cells. Comment on this clone: What it recognizes is unknown.

The table came from immunoSEQ multiplex PCR; TCRdb's copy has only in-frame clones and leaves some out. The sample shows 95,000 to 130,000 clones, roughly 94% of them seen only once. Findings of the study overall: Naive T cell populations appeared to exhibit greater diversity than memory cells and appeared to be major alloresponse contributors. Most proliferating CD4+ or CD8+ clones, roughly 80-96%, had no naive or memory assignment. Reactions containing siplizumab showed mappable alloreactive CD4+ clones averaging roughly 70% Treg-derived, versus approximately 28% in controls.

The CDR3 consists of 14 residues. The trim removed 4 bases at V and 6 bases at J, leaving 8 bases unmatched. Germline V gene data show CDR1 as MNHEY and CDR2 as SVGAGI. The chain uses TRBV6-5 and TRBJ1-2, with 7 bases lining up with TRBD1. Sequencing was performed on non-Treg CD4+ T cells sorted from blood. The origin of this receptor is a human donor in good health. The CDR3 nucleotides read TGTGCCAGCAGTTCCCCAGGGGGTACTCATGGCTACACCTTC. Protein sequence: CASSSPGGTHGYTF.